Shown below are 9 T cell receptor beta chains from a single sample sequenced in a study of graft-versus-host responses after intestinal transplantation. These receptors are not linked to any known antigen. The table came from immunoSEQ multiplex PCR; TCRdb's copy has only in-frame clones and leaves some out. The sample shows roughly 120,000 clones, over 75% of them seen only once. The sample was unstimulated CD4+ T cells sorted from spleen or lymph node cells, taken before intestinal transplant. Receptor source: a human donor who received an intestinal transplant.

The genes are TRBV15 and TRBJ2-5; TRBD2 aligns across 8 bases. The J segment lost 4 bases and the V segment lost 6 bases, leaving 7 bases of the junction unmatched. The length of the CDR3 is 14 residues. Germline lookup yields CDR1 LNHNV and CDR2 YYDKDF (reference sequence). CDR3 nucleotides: TGTGCCACCAGTCCGGGGGGGGGAATAGAGACCCAGTACTTC. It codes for CATSPGGGIETQYF.

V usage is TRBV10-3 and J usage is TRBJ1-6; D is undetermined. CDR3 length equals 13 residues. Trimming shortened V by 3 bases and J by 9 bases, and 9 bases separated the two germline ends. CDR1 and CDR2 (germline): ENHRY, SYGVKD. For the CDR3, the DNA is TGTGCCATCAGTGAACTAAGCGGTTCACCCCTCCACTTT. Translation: CAISELSGSPLHF.

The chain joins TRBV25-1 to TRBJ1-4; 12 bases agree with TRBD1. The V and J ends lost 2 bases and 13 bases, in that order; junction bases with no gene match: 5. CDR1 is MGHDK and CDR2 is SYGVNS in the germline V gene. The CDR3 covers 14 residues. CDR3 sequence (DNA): TGTGCCAGCAGTGAACAGGGACAGGGGGCGAGACTGTTTTTT. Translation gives CASSEQGQGARLFF.

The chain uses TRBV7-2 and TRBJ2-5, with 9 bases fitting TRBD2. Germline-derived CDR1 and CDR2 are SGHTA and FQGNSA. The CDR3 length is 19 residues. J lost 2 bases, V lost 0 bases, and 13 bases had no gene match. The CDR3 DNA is TGTGCCAGCAGCTTAGCGAGGGGAGTGCTAGCGGGATTTCAAGAGACCCAGTACTTC. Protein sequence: CASSLARGVLAGFQETQYF.

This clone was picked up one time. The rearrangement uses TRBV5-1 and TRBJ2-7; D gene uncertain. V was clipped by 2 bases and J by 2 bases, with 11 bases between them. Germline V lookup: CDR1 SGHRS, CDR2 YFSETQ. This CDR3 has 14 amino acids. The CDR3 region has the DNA TGCGCCAGCAGCTTAACTCCTTCCCCCTACGAGCAGTACTTC. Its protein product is CASSLTPSPYEQYF.

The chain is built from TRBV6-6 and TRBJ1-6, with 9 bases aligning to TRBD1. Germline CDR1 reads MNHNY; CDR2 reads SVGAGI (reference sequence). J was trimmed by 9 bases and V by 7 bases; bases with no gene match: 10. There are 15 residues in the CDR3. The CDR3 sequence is CASTRDRESFSPLHF. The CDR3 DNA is TGTGCCAGCACCCGGGACAGGGAGAGTTTTTCACCCCTCCACTTT.

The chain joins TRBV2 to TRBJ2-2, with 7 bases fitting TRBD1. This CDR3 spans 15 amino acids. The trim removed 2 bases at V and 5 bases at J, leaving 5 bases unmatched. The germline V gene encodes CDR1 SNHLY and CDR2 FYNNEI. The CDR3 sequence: CASSEFTGVTGELFF. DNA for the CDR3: TGTGCCAGCAGTGAATTTACAGGGGTTACCGGGGAGCTGTTTTTT.

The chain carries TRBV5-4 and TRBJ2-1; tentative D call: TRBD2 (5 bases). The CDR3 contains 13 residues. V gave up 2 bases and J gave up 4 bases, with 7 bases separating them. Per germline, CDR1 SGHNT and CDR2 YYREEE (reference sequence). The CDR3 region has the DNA TGTGCCAGCAGCTTTTCGGGATACAATGAGCAGTTCTTC. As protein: CASSFSGYNEQFF.

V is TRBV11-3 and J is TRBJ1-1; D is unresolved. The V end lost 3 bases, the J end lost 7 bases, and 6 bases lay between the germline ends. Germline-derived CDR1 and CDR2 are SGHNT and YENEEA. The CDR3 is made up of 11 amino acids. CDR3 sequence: CASSFSREAFF. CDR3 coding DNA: TGTGCCAGCAGCTTTTCGCGTGAAGCTTTCTTT.